This T cell receptor beta chain emerged from a study of beta chain features in type 1 diabetes. The sequenced template was cDNA made from the entire isolated RNA. Sequencing was performed with immunoSEQ multiplex PCR; in TCRdb, only in-frame clones are kept and a portion is missing. Among roughly 300,000 clones listed, around 15% were seen once. Without exception, sorted populations had purity beyond 98%. CDR1 LNHDA and CDR2 SQIVND come from the germline V gene (reference sequence). The CDR3 has 12 residues. V lost 8 bases to trimming and J lost 6 bases, with 11 bases between them. This clone was picked up a small number of times.

The receptor comes from a man aged 30 to 39 in good health. Sequences were obtained from central memory CD4+ T cells from blood. This sequence joins TRBV19 and TRBJ1-5; the D gene is possibly TRBD1 (6 bases). CDR3 nucleotide sequence: TGTGCCAGTTCAGGGGCGGGTCAGCCCCAGCATTTT. It codes for CASSGAGQPQHF.